The TCR beta chain under discussion was sequenced for a study of T cells in Graves' hyperthyroidism and ophthalmopathy. Amplification targeted TCR beta CDR3 regions from RNA transcripts. Carried out on the TCR CDR3, a first-round RT-PCR used the HTBI primer set. TCRdb re-derived calls from the multiplex PCR reads in MiXCR, one entry per CDR3 protein. The profile shows around 500,000 distinct CDR3 sequences, 14% of them singletons. The CDR3 totals 14 residues. Trimming left V 4 bases short and J 6 bases short, with 13 bases between. CDR1 LNHDA and CDR2 SQIVND come from the germline V gene (reference sequence).

This chain uses TRBV19 with TRBJ2-1, with D perhaps assigned TRBD1 or TRBD2 (7 bases each). The TCR originated in a woman aged 40 to 55 with Graves' hyperthyroidism. Sequenced input: blood. CDR3 region: CASSNPGGVNEQFF. Written as DNA, the CDR3 is TGTGCCAGTAGTAACCCAGGGGGGGTCAATGAGCAGTTCTTC.